The clone carrying this TCR beta chain was counted many times. Its antigen is currently unknown. The junction differs from germline at one of its ends, possibly a read error. This record belongs to a study of regulatory T cells in long-lasting Graves disease. In the study overall: Antithyroid drug exposure in newly diagnosed Graves' patients had lasted under 3 months. General study results and limits: Persistent Graves' disease cases displayed lower TCR diversity than newly diagnosed ones.

The length of the CDR3 is 13 residues. Both iRepertoire HTBI primers and Arm-PCR of CDR3 regions were used to build the TCR beta libraries. TCRdb itself ran the multiplex PCR reads through MiXCR, one entry per CDR3 protein. The data contain hundreds of thousands of distinct CDR3 sequences, over 15% of them seen just once; the ten biggest clones take up 30%. The time point was: newly diagnosed GD, antithyroid drugs for less than 3 months. PBMC RNA was the source of the TCR library. Another study also made use of these data, one on T cells in Graves' hyperthyroidism and ophthalmopathy. That investigation notes: TCR CDR3 underwent first-round RT-PCR with the HTBI primer set.

The rearrangement joins TRBV12-3 or TRBV12-4 to TRBJ2-2; D gene unclear. The material sequenced was peripheral blood mononuclear cells (PBMCs), taken at new diagnosis, from a patient treated with antithyroid drugs. The clonotype was recovered from a middle-aged man with Graves disease. The DNA for the CDR3 is TGTGCCAGCAGCTTAGGGAACACCGGGGAGCTGTTTTTT. This sequence encodes CASSLGNTGELFF.